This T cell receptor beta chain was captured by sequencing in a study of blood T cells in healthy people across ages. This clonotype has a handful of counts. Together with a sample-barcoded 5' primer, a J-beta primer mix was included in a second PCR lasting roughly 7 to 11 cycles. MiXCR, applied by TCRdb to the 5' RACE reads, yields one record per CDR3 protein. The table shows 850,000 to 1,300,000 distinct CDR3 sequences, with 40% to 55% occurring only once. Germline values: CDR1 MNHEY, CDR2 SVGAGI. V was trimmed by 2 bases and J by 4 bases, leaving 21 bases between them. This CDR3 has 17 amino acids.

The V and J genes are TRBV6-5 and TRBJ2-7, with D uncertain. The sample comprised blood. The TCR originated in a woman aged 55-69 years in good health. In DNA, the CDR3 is TGTGCCAGCAGTTACAGACCCTGGAAGGCTGCTGGATACGAGCAGTACTTC. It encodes CASSYRPWKAAGYEQYF.